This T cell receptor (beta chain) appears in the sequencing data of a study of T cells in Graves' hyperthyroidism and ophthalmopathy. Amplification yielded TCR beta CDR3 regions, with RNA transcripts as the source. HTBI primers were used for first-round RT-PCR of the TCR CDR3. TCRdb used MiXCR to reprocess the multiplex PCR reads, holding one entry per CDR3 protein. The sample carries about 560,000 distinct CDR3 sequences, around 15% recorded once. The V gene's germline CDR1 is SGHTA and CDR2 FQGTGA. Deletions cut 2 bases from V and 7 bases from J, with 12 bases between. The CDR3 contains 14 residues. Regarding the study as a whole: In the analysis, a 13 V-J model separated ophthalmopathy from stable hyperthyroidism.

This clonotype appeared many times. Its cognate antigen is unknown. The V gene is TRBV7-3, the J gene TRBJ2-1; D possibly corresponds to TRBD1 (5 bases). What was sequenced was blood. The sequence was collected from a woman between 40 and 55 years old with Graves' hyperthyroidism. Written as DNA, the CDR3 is TGTGCCAGCAGCTTACGAGCAGGGTGGAATGAGCAGTTCTTC. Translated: CASSLRAGWNEQFF.